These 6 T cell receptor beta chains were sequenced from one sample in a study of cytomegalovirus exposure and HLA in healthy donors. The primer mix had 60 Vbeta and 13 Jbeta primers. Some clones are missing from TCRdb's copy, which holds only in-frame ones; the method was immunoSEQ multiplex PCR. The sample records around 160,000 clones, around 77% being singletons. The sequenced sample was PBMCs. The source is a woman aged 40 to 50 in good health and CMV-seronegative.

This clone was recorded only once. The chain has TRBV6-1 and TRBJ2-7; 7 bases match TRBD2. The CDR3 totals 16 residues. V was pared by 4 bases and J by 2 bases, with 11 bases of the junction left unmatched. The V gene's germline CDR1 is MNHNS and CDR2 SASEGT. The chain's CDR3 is CASSVGSLAATYEQYF. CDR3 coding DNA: TGTGCCAGCAGTGTCGGGTCGCTAGCGGCTACCTACGAGCAGTACTTC.

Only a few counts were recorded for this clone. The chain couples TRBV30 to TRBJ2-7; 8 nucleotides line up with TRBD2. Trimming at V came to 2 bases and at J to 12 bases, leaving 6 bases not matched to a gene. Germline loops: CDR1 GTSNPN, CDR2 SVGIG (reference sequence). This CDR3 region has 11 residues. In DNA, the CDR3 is TGTGCCTGGAGTACGGGGGGGGCCATGTACTTC. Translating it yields CAWSTGGAMYF.

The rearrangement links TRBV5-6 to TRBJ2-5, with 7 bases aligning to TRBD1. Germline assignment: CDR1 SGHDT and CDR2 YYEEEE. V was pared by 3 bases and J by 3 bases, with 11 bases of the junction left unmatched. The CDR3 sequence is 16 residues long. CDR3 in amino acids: CASSSLKTGREETQYF. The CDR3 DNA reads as TGTGCCAGCAGCTCTCTAAAGACAGGGCGGGAAGAGACCCAGTACTTC.

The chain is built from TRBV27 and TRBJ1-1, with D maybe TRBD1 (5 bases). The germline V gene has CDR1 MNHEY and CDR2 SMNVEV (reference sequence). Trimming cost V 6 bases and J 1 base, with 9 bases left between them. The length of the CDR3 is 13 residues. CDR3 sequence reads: CASSHGQNTEAFF. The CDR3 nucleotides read TGTGCCAGCAGCCACGGACAGAACACTGAAGCTTTCTTT.

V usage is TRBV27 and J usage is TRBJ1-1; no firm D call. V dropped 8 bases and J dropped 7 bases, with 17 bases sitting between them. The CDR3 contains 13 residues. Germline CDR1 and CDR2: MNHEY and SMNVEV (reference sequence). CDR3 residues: CASSPWSTNEAFF. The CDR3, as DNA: TGTGCCAGCTCCCCCTGGAGTACTAATGAAGCTTTCTTT.

CDR3 nucleotides: TGTGCCAGCAGTTTTACCAGACTTAATGAAAAACTGTTTTTT. Protein: CASSFTRLNEKLFF. This chain joins TRBV6-1 and TRBJ1-4; the D is unclear. CDR3 length: 14 residues. Trimming took 5 bases from V and 4 from J, leaving 11 bases between them. The V gene's germline CDR1 is MNHNS and CDR2 SASEGT.